This T cell receptor beta chain is from a study of tumor-infiltrating lymphocytes in primary liver carcinoma. Co-extraction of RNA and DNA was performed on roughly 20-33 mg of unsorted bulk tissue. The CDR3 is 22 amino acids. Trimming removed 6 bases from V and 4 bases from J; junction bases left unmatched: 30. The germline CDR1 and CDR2 sequences are MNHNS and SASEGT. TCR beta cDNA was made from around 460 ng total RNA with a constant-region primer. Three nested multiplex PCR rounds, a slightly modified ARM-PCR, produced the libraries for TCR beta. The first two PCR rounds used TRBV1-TRBV30 primers with a Cbeta primer, about 9 cycles each. TCRdb analysed the multiplex PCR reads with MiXCR anew, one entry per CDR3 protein. Found here are about 48,000 distinct CDR3 sequences, 70% to 85% of them singletons; the top ten hold roughly 24%.

This chain connects TRBV6-1 to TRBJ2-3; 8 bases fit TRBD1. Material: liver tumor tissue from sampling region 3. Subset reported: tumor region T3, left-lateral pole. The sequence came from a man in his forties with primary liver carcinoma and hepatitis B virus infection. The CDR3 here is CASSPDRVSWGSAGTRADTQYF. The CDR3 nucleotides read TGTGCCAGCAGCCCGGACAGGGTCAGTTGGGGTTCGGCGGGAACTCGGGCAGATACGCAGTATTTT.